This TCR beta chain derives from a study of T cell changes during pregnancy in multiple sclerosis. Sequencing used immunoSEQ multiplex PCR; TCRdb keeps in-frame clones, though not all of them. Of just under 65,000 clones listed, around 91% were seen once; the top ten hold 2% to 2.5%. The CDR3 runs 14 residues. Trimming took 4 bases from V and 6 from J; bases not matched to a gene: 3. In germline, CDR1 is MDHEN, CDR2 SYDVKM. The J gene is TRBJ2-2, the V gene TRBV28; TRBD2 aligns across 9 bases. This sample comprised peripheral blood, obtained in the third trimester of pregnancy. This sequence originates from a female donor in good health, enrolled as a control in a pregnancy study. This chain's CDR3 is CASSSGLASGELFF. DNA of the CDR3: TGTGCCAGCAGTTCGGGACTAGCATCCGGGGAGCTGTTTTTT. The variable domain in full, completed from reference TRBV28 and TRBJ2-2, reads DVKVTQSSRYLVKRTGEKVFLECVQDMDHENMFWYRQDPGLGLRLIYFSYDVKMKEKGDIPEGYSVSREKKERFSLILESASTNQTSMYLCASSSGLASGELFFGEGSRLTVL.